This T cell receptor beta chain was identified in a study of CD8 T cells in ankylosing spondylitis. Whole-study results and caveats: A subset of motif variants has previously been described in the synovial fluid and blood of reactive arthritis. CD8+ by phenotype, disease-linked clones were relatively rare in peripheral blood.

This clonotype was recorded at least ten times. The antigen is not known. The CDR3 covers 14 residues. After removal of 3 bases from V and 2 bases from J, the junction contained 4 bases not matched to a gene. CDR1 is SGDLS, CDR2 YYNGEE, per germline. Libraries for TCR beta were made by quantitative 5'-RACE with molecular barcodes. Via MiXCR, TCRdb re-called the 5' RACE reads, giving one row per CDR3 protein. Counted here are 40,000 or so distinct CDR3 sequences, roughly 2.6% occurring once; the ten biggest clones make up 4.6%. V usage is TRBV9 and J usage is TRBJ2-7; 8 bases line up with TRBD1. The material sequenced was blood, either unsorted or a sorted T cell fraction (not recorded which). This TCR was recovered from a male donor with ankylosing spondylitis or in good health (not recorded which). This CDR3 is CASSARTGTYEQYF. As DNA, the CDR3 is TGTGCCAGCAGCGCTCGGACAGGGACCTACGAGCAGTACTTC.